The 16 T cell receptor beta chains below come from one sample, sequenced in a study of blood T cell repertoires in COVID-19. Measured with immunoSEQ multiplex PCR; TCRdb has only the in-frame clones, and not every one. The data hold under 250,000 clones, with approximately 87% observed a single time. Sequenced sample: peripheral blood. The receptors derive from a woman aged 65 to 85 with active or convalescent COVID-19.

The sample holds a few counts of this clone. This sequence joins TRBV12-5 and TRBJ2-5, with TRBD2 identical over 15 bases. The CDR3 length is 16 residues. Germline V gene data show CDR1 as LGHNT and CDR2 as FRNRAP. The trim removed 6 bases at V and 5 bases at J, leaving 7 bases unmatched. The CDR3 protein is CASGRTSGGARETQYF. The CDR3 DNA sequence: TGTGCTAGTGGCCGGACTAGCGGGGGGGCACGGGAGACCCAGTACTTC.

This clone was seen just once. The J gene is TRBJ2-7, the V gene TRBV4-2, with 9 positions matching TRBD1. The CDR3 has 14 amino acids. V trimming: 1 base; J trimming: 3 bases; junction bases outside the gene matches: 1. CDR1 is LGHNA, CDR2 YNFKEQ, per germline. The CDR3 nucleotides read TGTGCCAGCAGCCAAGCGGACAGGGGCTACGAGCAGTACTTC. Its translation: CASSQADRGYEQYF.

This chain links TRBV28 with TRBJ2-7, with TRBD2 matching 10 bases. Germline lookup yields CDR1 MDHEN and CDR2 SYDVKM. Trimming removed 6 bases from V and 7 bases from J; junction bases left unmatched: 9. This CDR3 spans 14 amino acids. CDR3 sequence reads: CASSQAGGPGEQYF. CDR3 nucleotide sequence: TGTGCCAGCAGCCAAGCGGGAGGGCCCGGGGAGCAGTACTTC. Drawing the rest from reference TRBV28 and TRBJ2-7, the complete variable domain is DVKVTQSSRYLVKRTGEKVFLECVQDMDHENMFWYRQDPGLGLRLIYFSYDVKMKEKGDIPEGYSVSREKKERFSLILESASTNQTSMYLCASSQAGGPGEQYFGPGTRLTVT.

The rearrangement joins TRBV23-1 to TRBJ2-1; 15 bases line up with TRBD2. TRBV23-1 is classed as an ORF, of uncertain function. J lost 8 bases, V lost 5 bases, and 19 bases had no gene match. The CDR3 covers 20 residues. CDR3 residues: CASSKGTSGRSVQVGYEQFF. CDR3 nucleotide sequence: TGCGCCAGCAGTAAAGGGACTAGCGGGAGGAGCGTGCAAGTGGGATATGAGCAGTTCTTC.

This clone was observed once. The gene calls are TRBV27 and TRBJ2-7, with 7 bases fitting TRBD1. V shed 6 bases, J shed 3 bases, and the junction held 5 bases outside the gene matches. Germline CDR1 MNHEY, CDR2 SMNVEV (reference sequence). The CDR3 is 13 amino acids. CDR3 nucleotide sequence: TGTGCCAGCAGCCGCACAGGGGACTACGAGCAGTACTTC. It encodes CASSRTGDYEQYF.

The chain is built from TRBV5-4 and TRBJ2-7; weak D call: TRBD2 (6 bases). The germline CDR1 and CDR2 sequences are SGHNT and YYREEE (reference sequence). Trimming removed 1 base at V and 4 bases at J, with 15 bases between. The CDR3 runs 15 residues. Here the CDR3 reads CASSLRGRQKYEQYF. The CDR3 region has the DNA TGTGCCAGCAGCTTGCGGGGGAGGCAAAAATACGAGCAGTACTTC. Looking up the rest from reference TRBV5-4 and TRBJ2-7 gives the full variable domain: ETGVTQSPTHLIKTRGQQVTLRCSSQSGHNTVSWYQQALGQGPQFIFQYYREEENGRGNFPPRFSGLQFPNYSSELNVNALELDDSALYLCASSLRGRQKYEQYFGPGTRLTVT.

The rearrangement links TRBV18 to TRBJ2-1, with D possibly TRBD2 on 7 matching bases. Germline CDR1 reads KGHSH; CDR2 reads LQKENI. CDR3 length equals 17 residues. Between the trimmed V and J ends, which lost 3 bases and 0 bases, there was a span of 15 bases. Written as DNA, the CDR3 is TGTGCCAGCTCACCCACCCGCGGGGGCCCCTCCTACAATGAGCAGTTCTTC. Translating it yields CASSPTRGGPSYNEQFF.

The chain combines TRBV6-5 with TRBJ1-2; TRBD1 is a possible D gene (6 bases). The CDR3 is 13 residues long. V was clipped by 6 bases and J by 6 bases, with 14 bases between them. Germline V CDR1 and CDR2: MNHEY, SVGAGI. The chain's CDR3 is CASRKDSLDGYTF. The CDR3 DNA sequence: TGTGCCAGCAGAAAGGACAGCCTCGATGGCTACACCTTC.

In this sample, this clone turned up once. The chain joins TRBV9 to TRBJ2-3; TRBD2 aligns across 10 bases. The CDR3 loop spans 16 amino acids. Trimming removed 0 bases from V and 1 base from J; junction bases left unmatched: 2. CDR1 SGDLS and CDR2 YYNGEE come from the germline V gene. The CDR3 is CASSVGAGGGTDTQYF. The CDR3 DNA follows: TGTGCCAGCAGCGTAGGAGCGGGAGGGGGCACAGATACGCAGTATTTT.

This chain's CDR3 is CASSPQEGGAYEQYF. The CDR3 DNA follows: TGTGCCAGCTCACCACAAGAGGGGGGGGCCTACGAGCAGTACTTC. This rearrangement joins TRBV18 to TRBJ2-7; TRBD2 might be the D (7 bases). Trimming removed 1 base at V and 2 bases at J, with 12 bases between. The CDR3 contains 15 residues. Germline V lookup: CDR1 KGHSH, CDR2 LQKENI.

This clone was picked up a small number of times. The chain employs TRBV7-2 and TRBJ2-5; 11 bases fit TRBD1. The length of the CDR3 is 14 residues. The trim removed 5 bases at V and 4 bases at J, leaving 3 bases unmatched. Germline V gene data show CDR1 as SGHTA and CDR2 as FQGNSA. The CDR3 nucleotides read TGTGCCAGCAGCCCGGACAGGGGGCTAGAGACCCAGTACTTC. Protein product: CASSPDRGLETQYF.

This clone was observed once. V usage is TRBV6-5 and J usage is TRBJ1-4; unclear D gene. The CDR3 is 13 amino acids. V shed 8 bases and J shed 4 bases, with 11 bases lying between them. From germline, CDR1 is MNHEY and CDR2 SVGAGI. This CDR3 reads CASSREDNEKLFF. CDR3 sequence (DNA): TGTGCCAGCTCCAGAGAGGATAATGAAAAACTGTTTTTT.

The chain has TRBV30 and TRBJ1-2; D is ambiguous. There are 12 residues in the CDR3. V was clipped by 3 bases and J by 6 bases, with 11 bases between them. Per germline, CDR1 GTSNPN and CDR2 SVGIG (reference sequence). CDR3 protein: CAWRPPADGYTF. For the CDR3, the DNA is TGTGCCTGGAGACCCCCGGCGGATGGCTACACCTTC.

The chain uses TRBV28 and TRBJ2-7, with 8 bases identical to TRBD1. V shed 3 bases, J shed 3 bases, and the junction held 4 bases outside the gene matches. The CDR3 has 14 residues. Looked up from germline, CDR1 is MDHEN and CDR2 is SYDVKM. CDR3 bases: TGTGCCAGCAGTTTGACAGGGGAGTTCTACGAGCAGTACTTC. This encodes CASSLTGEFYEQYF.

The chain has TRBV18 and TRBJ2-5; D is possibly TRBD1 (5 bases). Trimming removed 6 bases at V and 3 bases at J, with 14 bases between. CDR3 length: 14 amino acids. The germline gives CDR1 KGHSH, CDR2 LQKENI. The CDR3 DNA follows: TGTGCCAGCTCCCCGAGCAGGGCAGAAGAGACCCAGTACTTC. It encodes CASSPSRAEETQYF.

This chain uses TRBV10-3 with TRBJ2-7; TRBD1 agrees at 10 bases. The CDR3 is made up of 14 amino acids. V gave up 5 bases and J gave up 5 bases; unmatched junction bases: 6. Germline loops: CDR1 ENHRY, CDR2 SYGVKD. The CDR3 loop reads CAISYRQGAHEQYF. The DNA of the CDR3 is TGTGCCATCAGTTATCGACAGGGGGCCCACGAGCAGTACTTC.